This TCR beta chain was recovered during a study of cytomegalovirus exposure and HLA in healthy donors. The V segment lost 6 bases and the J segment 2 bases; nucleotides outside the gene matches: 10. Per germline, CDR1 MNHNY and CDR2 SVGAGI (reference sequence). This CDR3 has 16 amino acids. 13 Jbeta primers and 60 Vbeta primers were used for the PCR. Sequencing was performed with immunoSEQ multiplex PCR; in TCRdb, only in-frame clones are kept and a portion is missing. The sample gives 100,000 to 150,000 clones, approximately 75% of which show up once; around 4.9% is in the top ten. This clone was observed a few times.

The V gene is TRBV6-6, the J gene TRBJ2-3, with 8 bases aligning to TRBD2. This clonotype was obtained from a man aged 45 to 65 in good health and CMV-seropositive. Sequencing was carried out using PBMCs. The CDR3 DNA follows: TGTGCCAGCAGACGGTCGACTAGCGCCGACACAGATACGCAGTATTTT. Its translation is CASRRSTSADTDTQYF.